The clone carrying this T cell receptor beta chain was found a few times. Its antigen remains unidentified. These data come from a study of T cells in Graves' hyperthyroidism and ophthalmopathy. Study findings and constraints: Within blood appeared most thyroid clonotypes that had expanded above 0.001. The model's output predicted ophthalmopathy at a median of roughly seven months prior to onset.

Trimming at V came to 1 base and at J to 10 bases, leaving 8 bases not matched to a gene. CDR1 is LNHDA and CDR2 is SQIVND in the germline V gene (reference sequence). CDR3 size: 16 residues. TCR beta CDR3 sequences were amplified from RNA transcripts. During a first-round RT-PCR of the TCR CDR3, the HTBI primer set was used. TCRdb itself ran the multiplex PCR reads through MiXCR, one entry per CDR3 protein. The table includes about 360,000 distinct CDR3 sequences, approximately 14% detected once. The sequencing sample was made of blood. The clonotype was recovered from a woman aged 18-29 years with Graves' hyperthyroidism that later progressed to Graves' ophthalmopathy. This chain connects TRBV19 to TRBJ2-1; 12 nucleotides match TRBD2. CDR3 region: CASSIVGLAGLGEQFF. DNA for the CDR3: TGTGCCAGTAGTATAGTTGGACTAGCGGGATTAGGGGAGCAGTTCTTC.